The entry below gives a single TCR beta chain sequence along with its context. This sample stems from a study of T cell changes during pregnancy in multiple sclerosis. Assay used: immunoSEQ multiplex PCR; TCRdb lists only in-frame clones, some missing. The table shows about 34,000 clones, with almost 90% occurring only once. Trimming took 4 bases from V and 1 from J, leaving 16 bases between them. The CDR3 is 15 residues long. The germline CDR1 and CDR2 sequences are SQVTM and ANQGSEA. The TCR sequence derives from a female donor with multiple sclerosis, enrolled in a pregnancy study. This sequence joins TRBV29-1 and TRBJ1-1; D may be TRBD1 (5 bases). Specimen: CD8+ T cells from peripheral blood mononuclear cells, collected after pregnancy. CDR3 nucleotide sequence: TGCAGCGTTGCCGGGGGGGAAATAGGGAACACTGAAGCTTTCTTT. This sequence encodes CSVAGGEIGNTEAFF.